The source of this T cell receptor beta chain is a study of blood T cell repertoires in COVID-19. The V end was cut by 1 base, the J end by 2 bases, with 9 bases between. Per the germline V gene, CDR1 is SGHRS and CDR2 is YFSETQ. The CDR3 length is 14 residues. Using immunoSEQ multiplex PCR, the repertoire was profiled, and TCRdb retains in-frame clones only, with some absent. The sample includes a few hundred thousand clones, 85% to 90% of them seen just once. The sequenced sample was PBMCs or T cells enriched from blood (not recorded which). This receptor was identified in a woman aged 18-29 years who had recovered from COVID-19. The rearrangement joins TRBV5-1 to TRBJ1-1, with D possibly matching TRBD1 (5 bases). CDR3 protein: CASSLTGVNTEAFF. The CDR3 DNA follows: TGCGCCAGCAGCTTGACAGGAGTAAACACTGAAGCTTTCTTT.